This T cell receptor beta chain is drawn from a study of technical replicates of blood from several donors. Here immunoSEQ multiplex PCR was the method, and the copy in TCRdb shows in-frame clones only, minus some. The sample has 91,000 or so clones, about 95% seen once. About this clone: At one boundary the junction diverges from the germline segment, which might be a read error.

This clonotype originated in a human donor in good health. Sequences were obtained from T cells isolated from PBMCs.

The CDR3 region has the DNA TGTGCCAGCTCACCGCTGACCGGGACTAGCGGGGTAGTGAACTTC. Its translation: CASSPLTGTSGVVNF. The rearrangement links TRBV18 to TRBJ2-7; 13 bases line up with TRBD2. CDR3 length: 15 residues. Germline V gene lookup returns CDR1 KGHSH and CDR2 LQKENI.